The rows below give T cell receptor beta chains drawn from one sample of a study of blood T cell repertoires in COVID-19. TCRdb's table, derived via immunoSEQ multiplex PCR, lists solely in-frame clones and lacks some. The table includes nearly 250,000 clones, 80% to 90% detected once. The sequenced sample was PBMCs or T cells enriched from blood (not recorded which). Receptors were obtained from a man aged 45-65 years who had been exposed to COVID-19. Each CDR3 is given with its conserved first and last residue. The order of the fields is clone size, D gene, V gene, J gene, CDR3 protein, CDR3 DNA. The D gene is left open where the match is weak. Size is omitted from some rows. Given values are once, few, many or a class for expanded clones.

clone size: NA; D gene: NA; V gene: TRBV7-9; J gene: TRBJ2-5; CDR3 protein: CASVRGQIETQYF; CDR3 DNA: TGTGCCAGCGTCCGAGGACAGATCGAGACCCAGTACTTC
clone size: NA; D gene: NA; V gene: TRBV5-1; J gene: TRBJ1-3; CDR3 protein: CASKSSGNTIYF; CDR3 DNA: TGCGCCAGCAAGAGCTCTGGAAACACCATATATTTT
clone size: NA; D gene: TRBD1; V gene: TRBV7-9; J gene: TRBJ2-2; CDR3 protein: CASSSRTGVRNTGELFF; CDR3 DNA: TGTGCCAGCAGCTCAAGGACAGGGGTGAGGAACACCGGGGAGCTGTTTTTT
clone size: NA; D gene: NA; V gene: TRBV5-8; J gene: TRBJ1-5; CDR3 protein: CASSLGQNNQPQHF; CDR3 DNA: TGTGCCAGCAGTTTAGGACAGAACAATCAGCCCCAGCATTTT
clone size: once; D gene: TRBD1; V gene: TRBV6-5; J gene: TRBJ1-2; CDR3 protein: CASRPTGQSYGYTF; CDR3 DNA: TGTGCCAGCAGGCCCACGGGACAGTCCTATGGCTACACCTTC
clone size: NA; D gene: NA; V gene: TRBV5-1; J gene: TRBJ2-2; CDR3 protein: CASSLRGSTGELFF; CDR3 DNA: TGCGCCAGCAGCTTGAGGGGAAGCACCGGGGAGCTGTTTTTT
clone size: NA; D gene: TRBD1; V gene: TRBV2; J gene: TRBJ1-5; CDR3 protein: CASSEFLTGYSNQPQHF; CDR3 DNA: TGTGCCAGCAGTGAGTTCTTGACAGGGTATAGCAATCAGCCCCAGCATTTT
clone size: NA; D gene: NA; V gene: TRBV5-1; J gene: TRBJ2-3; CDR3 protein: CASSLWSGRTDTQYF; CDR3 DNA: TGCGCCAGCAGCTTGTGGAGCGGCCGCACAGATACGCAGTATTTT
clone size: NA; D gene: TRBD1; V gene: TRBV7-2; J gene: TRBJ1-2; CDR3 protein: CASSPVGGQIYSQTQAF; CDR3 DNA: TGTGCCAGCAGCCCAGTGGGGGGACAGATCTATTCCCAAACCCAGGCCTTC
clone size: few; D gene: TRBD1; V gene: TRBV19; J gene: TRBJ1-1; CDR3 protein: CASRRQGAVTEAFF; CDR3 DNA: TGTGCCAGTAGAAGACAGGGGGCGGTCACTGAAGCTTTCTTT
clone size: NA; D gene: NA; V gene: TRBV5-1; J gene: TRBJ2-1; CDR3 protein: CASSLEAGTQHEQFF; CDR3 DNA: TGCGCCAGCAGCTTGGAGGCGGGCACCCAACATGAGCAGTTCTTC
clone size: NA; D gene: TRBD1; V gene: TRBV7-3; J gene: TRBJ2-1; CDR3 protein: CASSPDRDHNEQFF; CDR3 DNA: TGTGCCAGCAGCCCGGACAGGGACCACAATGAGCAGTTCTTC
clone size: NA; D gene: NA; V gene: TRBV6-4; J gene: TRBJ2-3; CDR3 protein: CASSVSGTSTDTQYF; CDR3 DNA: TGTGCCAGCAGTGTTTCAGGGACTAGCACAGATACGCAGTATTTT
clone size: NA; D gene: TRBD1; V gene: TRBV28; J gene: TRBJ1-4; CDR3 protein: CASSIPGTGYGKLFF; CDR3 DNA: TGTGCCAGCAGTATACCAGGGACAGGGTATGGAAAACTGTTTTTT
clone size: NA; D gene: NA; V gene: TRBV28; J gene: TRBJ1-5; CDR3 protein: CASENYSNQPQHF; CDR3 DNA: TGTGCCAGCGAGAATTATAGCAATCAGCCCCAGCATTTT
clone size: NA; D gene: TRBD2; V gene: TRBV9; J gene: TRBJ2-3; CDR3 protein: CASSPRGAGAVNTQYF; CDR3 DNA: TGTGCCAGCAGCCCCCGAGGAGCGGGAGCGGTGAATACGCAGTATTTT
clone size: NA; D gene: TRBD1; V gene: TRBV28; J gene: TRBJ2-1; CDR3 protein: CASSPGTAAYNEQFF; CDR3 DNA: TGTGCCAGCAGTCCCGGGACAGCGGCCTACAATGAGCAGTTCTTC
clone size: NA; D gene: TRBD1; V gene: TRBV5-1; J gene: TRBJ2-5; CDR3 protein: CASSERTGGETQYF; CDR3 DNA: TGCGCCAGCAGCGAGAGGACAGGGGGTGAGACCCAGTACTTC
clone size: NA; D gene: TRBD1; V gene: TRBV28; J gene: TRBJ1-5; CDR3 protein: CASSPLGDRGLSQHF; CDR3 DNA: TGTGCCAGCAGTCCCCTAGGGGACAGGGGGCTCTCCCAGCATTTT
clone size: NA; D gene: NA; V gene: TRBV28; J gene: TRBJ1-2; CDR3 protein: CASSSNYGGSYTF; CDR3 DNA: TGTGCCAGCAGTTCCAACTATGGAGGTAGCTACACCTTC
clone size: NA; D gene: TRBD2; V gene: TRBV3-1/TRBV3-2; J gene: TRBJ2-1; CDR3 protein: CASSQTGLAGEEFDEQFF; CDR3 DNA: TGTGCCAGCAGCCAGACGGGACTAGCGGGAGAGGAGTTCGATGAGCAGTTCTTC
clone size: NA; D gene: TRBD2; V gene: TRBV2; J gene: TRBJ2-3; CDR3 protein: CASSGLALRTDTQYF; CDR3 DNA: TGTGCCAGCAGTGGACTAGCGTTACGCACAGATACGCAGTATTTT
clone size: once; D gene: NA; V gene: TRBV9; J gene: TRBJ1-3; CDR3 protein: CASSPRDFSGNTIYF; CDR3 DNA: TGTGCCAGCAGCCCCCGGGACTTTTCTGGAAACACCATATATTTT
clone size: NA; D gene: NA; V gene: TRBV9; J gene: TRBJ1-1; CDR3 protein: CASSLQEGNTEAFF; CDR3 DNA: TGTGCCAGCAGCCTCCAGGAGGGGAACACTGAAGCTTTCTTT
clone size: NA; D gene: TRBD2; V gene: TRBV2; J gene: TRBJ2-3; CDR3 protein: CASSLWGGSTDTQYF; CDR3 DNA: TGTGCCAGCAGCCTGTGGGGGGGTAGCACAGATACGCAGTATTTT
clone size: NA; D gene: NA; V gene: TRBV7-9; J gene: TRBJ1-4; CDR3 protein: CASSPLSTTNEKLFF; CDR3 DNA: TGTGCCAGCAGTCCTCTAAGTACAACTAATGAAAAACTGTTTTTT
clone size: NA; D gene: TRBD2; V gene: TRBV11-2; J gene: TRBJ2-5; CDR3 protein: CASRERLAERGETQYF; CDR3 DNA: TGTGCCAGCCGGGAGAGACTAGCTGAACGAGGAGAGACCCAGTACTTC
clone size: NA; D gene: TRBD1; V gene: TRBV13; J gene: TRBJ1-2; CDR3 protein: CASSHPPGTEARKSYGYTF; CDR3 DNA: TGTGCCAGCAGCCATCCCCCCGGGACAGAGGCTCGTAAGTCTTATGGCTACACCTTC
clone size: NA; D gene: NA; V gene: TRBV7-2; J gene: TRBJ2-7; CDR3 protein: CASSVDWSSYEQYF; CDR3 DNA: TGTGCCAGCAGCGTGGACTGGAGCTCCTACGAGCAGTACTTC
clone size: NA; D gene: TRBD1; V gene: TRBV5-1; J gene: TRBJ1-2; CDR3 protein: CASKDRAGAYYGYTF; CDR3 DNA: TGCGCCAGCAAGGACAGGGCGGGTGCGTACTATGGCTACACCTTC
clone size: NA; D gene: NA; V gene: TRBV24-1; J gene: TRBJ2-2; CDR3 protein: CATKSLQGTGELFF; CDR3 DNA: TGTGCCACCAAGTCGTTACAGGGAACCGGGGAGCTGTTTTTT
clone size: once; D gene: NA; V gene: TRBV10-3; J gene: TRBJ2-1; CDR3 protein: CAISGGGQINEQFF; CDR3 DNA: TGTGCCATCAGTGGTGGGGGACAAATCAATGAGCAGTTCTTC
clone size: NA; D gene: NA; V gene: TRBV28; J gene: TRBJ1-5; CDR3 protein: CASSLFQANQPQHF; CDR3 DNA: TGTGCCAGCAGTTTATTCCAGGCAAATCAGCCCCAGCATTTT
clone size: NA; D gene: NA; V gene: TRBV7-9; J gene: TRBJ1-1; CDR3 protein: CASSLADTGNTEAFF; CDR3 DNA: TGTGCCAGCAGCTTAGCGGACACTGGGAACACTGAAGCTTTCTTT
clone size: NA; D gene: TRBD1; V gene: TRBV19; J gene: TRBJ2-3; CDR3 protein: CASSIRDRGWDTQYF; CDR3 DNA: TGTGCCAGTAGTATAAGGGACAGGGGATGGGATACGCAGTATTTT
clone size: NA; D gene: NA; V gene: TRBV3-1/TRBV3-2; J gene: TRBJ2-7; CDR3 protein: CATGPTSYEQYF; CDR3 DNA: TGTGCCACAGGTCCTACCTCCTACGAGCAGTACTTC
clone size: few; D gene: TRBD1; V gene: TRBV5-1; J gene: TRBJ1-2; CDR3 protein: CASSPGQHYGYTF; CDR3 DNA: TGCGCCAGCAGCCCGGGACAGCATTATGGCTACACCTTC
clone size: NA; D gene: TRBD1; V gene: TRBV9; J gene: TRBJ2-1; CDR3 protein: CASSVSGTGANEQFF; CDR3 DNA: TGTGCCAGCAGCGTATCCGGGACAGGGGCCAATGAGCAGTTCTTC
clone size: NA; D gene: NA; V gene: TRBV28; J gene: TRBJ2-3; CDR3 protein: CASSPGWAAFSGDTQYF; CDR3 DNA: TGTGCCAGCAGTCCCGGTTGGGCTGCGTTCTCCGGAGATACGCAGTATTTT
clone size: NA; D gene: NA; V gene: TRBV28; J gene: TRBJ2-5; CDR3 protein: CASTWAGEETQYF; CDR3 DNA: TGTGCCAGCACGTGGGCAGGGGAAGAGACCCAGTACTTC
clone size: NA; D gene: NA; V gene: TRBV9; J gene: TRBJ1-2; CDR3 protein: CASSVSVQVRHGYTF; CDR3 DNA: TGTGCCAGCAGCGTATCAGTCCAGGTGCGTCATGGCTACACCTTC
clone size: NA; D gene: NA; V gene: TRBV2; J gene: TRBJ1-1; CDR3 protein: CAGGGNTEAFF; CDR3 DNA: TGTGCCGGGGGGGGGAACACTGAAGCTTTCTTT
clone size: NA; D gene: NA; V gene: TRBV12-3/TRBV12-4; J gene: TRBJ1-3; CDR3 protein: CASSLIGNTIYF; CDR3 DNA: TGTGCCAGCAGTCTTATAGGAAACACCATATATTTT
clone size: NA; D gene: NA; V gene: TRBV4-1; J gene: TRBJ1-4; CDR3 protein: CASSQGPTTNEKLFF; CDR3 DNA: TGCGCCAGCAGCCAAGGGCCAACAACTAATGAAAAACTGTTTTTT
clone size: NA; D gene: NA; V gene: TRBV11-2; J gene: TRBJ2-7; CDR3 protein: CASSLEGGQGQYF; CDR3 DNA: TGTGCCAGCAGCTTAGAGGGGGGGCAGGGGCAGTACTTC
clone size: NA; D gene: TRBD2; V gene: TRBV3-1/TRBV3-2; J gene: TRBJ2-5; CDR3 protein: CASSRRTSSQQETQYF; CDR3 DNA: TGTGCCAGCAGCCGCCGGACTAGCAGCCAGCAAGAGACCCAGTACTTC
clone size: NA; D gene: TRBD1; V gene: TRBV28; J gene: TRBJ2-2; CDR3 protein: CASSTSGGSITGELFF; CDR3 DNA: TGTGCCAGCAGTACTTCAGGGGGCTCTATCACCGGGGAGCTGTTTTTT
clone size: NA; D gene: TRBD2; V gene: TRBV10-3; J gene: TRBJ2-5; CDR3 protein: CAISESGGSQETQYF; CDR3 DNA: TGTGCCATCAGTGAAAGCGGGGGGAGCCAAGAGACCCAGTACTTC